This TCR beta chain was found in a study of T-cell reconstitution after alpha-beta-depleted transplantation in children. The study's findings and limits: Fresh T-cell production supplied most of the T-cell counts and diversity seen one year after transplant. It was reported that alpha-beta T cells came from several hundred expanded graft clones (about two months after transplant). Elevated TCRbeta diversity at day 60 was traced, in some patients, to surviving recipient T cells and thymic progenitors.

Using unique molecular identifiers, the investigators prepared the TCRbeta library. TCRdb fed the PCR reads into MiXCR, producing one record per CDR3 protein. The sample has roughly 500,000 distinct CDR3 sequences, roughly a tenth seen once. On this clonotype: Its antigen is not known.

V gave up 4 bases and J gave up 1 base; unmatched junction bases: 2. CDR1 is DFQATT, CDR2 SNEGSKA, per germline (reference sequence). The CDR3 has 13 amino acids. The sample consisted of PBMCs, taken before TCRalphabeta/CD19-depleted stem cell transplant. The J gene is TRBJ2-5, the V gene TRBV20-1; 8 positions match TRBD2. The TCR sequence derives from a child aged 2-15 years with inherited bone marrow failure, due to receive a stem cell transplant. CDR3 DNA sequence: TGCAGTGCTATGAGCGGGAGCCAAGAGACCCAGTACTTC. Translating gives CSAMSGSQETQYF.